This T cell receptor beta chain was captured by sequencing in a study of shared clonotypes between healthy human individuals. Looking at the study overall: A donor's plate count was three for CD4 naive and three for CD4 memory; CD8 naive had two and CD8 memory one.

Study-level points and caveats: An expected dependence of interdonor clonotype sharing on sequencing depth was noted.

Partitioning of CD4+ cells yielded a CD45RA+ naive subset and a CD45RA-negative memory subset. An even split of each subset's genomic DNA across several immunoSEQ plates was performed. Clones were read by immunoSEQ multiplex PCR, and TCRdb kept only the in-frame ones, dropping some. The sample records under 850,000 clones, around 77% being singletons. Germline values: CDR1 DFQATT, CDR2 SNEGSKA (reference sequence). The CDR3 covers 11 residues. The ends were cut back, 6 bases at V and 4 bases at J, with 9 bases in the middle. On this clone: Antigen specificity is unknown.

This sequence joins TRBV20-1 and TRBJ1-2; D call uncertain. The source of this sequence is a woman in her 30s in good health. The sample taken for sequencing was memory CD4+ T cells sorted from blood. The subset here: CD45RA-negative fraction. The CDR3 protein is CSAEALYGYTF. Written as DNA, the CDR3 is TGCAGTGCCGAGGCCCTCTATGGCTACACCTTC.